This T cell receptor beta chain was profiled in a study of CD8+CD57+ T cells in acquired aplastic anemia. Across the whole study: Sorted CD4+ plus CD8+ cells gave DNA averaging approximately 2.9 ug. Study-level results: CD8+ Simpson's diversity did not differ significantly between patients and controls. About 28 sequences, all CD8+ CDR3, were shared between patients and controls.

TCR beta VDJ and CDR3 profiling used genomic DNA as template. TCRdb processed the reads anew with MiXCR; each CDR3 protein has one entry. The sample has under 350,000 distinct CDR3 sequences; under 60% are singletons. This clonotype was seen at least ten times. No antigen is known for it. Only patients with CD8+CD57+ cell expansion on flow cytometry were chosen for sequencing. Patients were untreated when blood was sampled. Source material: sorted CD4+, CD8+, or CD8+CD57+ T cells (not recorded which) from PBMCs. The receptor comes from a human donor with aplastic anemia.

CDR3 DNA: TGTGCCAGCGGGGCCCGAGGGGGGTACAATGAGCAGTTCTTC. Translated, it gives CASGARGGYNEQFF. The rearrangement uses TRBV2 and TRBJ2-1; D is possibly TRBD1 or TRBD2 (6 bases each). This CDR3 spans 14 amino acids. V lost 8 bases and J 4 bases, leaving 15 bases between the germline ends. From germline, CDR1 is SNHLY and CDR2 FYNNEI.